This T cell receptor beta chain came from a study of T cells in Graves' hyperthyroidism and ophthalmopathy. General observations from the study: Patients with ophthalmopathy were separated from those with stable hyperthyroidism by a 13 V-J model.

This clonotype was recorded many times. Its matching antigen is unknown. Clinical symptoms, serum thyroxine and TRAb, thyroid ultrasound and orbital computed tomography were used for the diagnoses. The CDR3 covers 16 residues. Trimming took 0 bases from V and 1 from J; bases not matched to a gene: 1. CDR1 and CDR2 from the germline V gene are ENHRY and SYGVKD. The TCR beta CDR3 regions underwent amplification using RNA transcripts as the source. Primed by the HTBI set, a first-round RT-PCR was run on the TCR CDR3. A single record per CDR3 protein comes from TCRdb applying MiXCR to the multiplex PCR reads. The sample holds approximately 400,000 distinct CDR3 sequences; 15% to 18% are singletons and the top ten take around a quarter.

The chain uses TRBV10-3 and TRBJ2-5, with 11 bases identical to TRBD2. The sequence was collected from a woman aged 18-29 years with Graves' hyperthyroidism that later progressed to Graves' ophthalmopathy. Source material: blood. CDR3: CAISESTSGTQETQYF. CDR3 sequence (DNA): TGTGCCATCAGTGAGTCGACTAGCGGGACCCAAGAGACCCAGTACTTC.